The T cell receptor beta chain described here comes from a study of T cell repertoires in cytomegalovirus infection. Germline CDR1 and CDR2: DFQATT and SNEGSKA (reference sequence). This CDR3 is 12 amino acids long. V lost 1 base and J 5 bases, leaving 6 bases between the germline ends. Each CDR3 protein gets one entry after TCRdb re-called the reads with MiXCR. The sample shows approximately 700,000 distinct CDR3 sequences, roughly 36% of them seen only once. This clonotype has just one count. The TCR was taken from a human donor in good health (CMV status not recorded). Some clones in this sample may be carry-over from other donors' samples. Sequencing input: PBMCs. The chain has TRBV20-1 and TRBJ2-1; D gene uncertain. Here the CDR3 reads CSARGPHNEQFF. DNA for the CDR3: TGCAGTGCTAGAGGCCCACACAATGAGCAGTTCTTC.